The entry that follows covers one T cell receptor beta chain sequence. Its antigen remains unknown. J gave up 9 bases and V 5 bases, and 10 bases lay outside the gene matches. This CDR3 has 14 amino acids. Germline loops: CDR1 SGHTA, CDR2 FQGNSA. This entry comes from a study of beta chain features in type 1 diabetes. Every isolated RNA sample was fully reverse transcribed, so sequencing captured expressed TCRB transcripts. Profiled with immunoSEQ multiplex PCR; TCRdb holds only in-frame clones, not every one. The profile shows about 230,000 clones, approximately 16% of them singletons. The study, taken as a whole, reports: Type 1 diabetes patients had moderately but significantly shorter TCRB CDR3s in all four CD4+ subsets.

V usage is TRBV7-2 and J usage is TRBJ2-1; TRBD2 agrees at 7 bases. The source is a man aged 30-40 years with type 1 diabetes. Source material: naive CD4+ T cells from blood. The CDR3 bases are TGTGCCAGCAGCCTCCGGACTAGTCAAGGTGAGCAGTTCTTC. Its protein is CASSLRTSQGEQFF.